Below, 24 T cell receptor beta chains from the same sample are listed, as sequenced in a study of blood T cell repertoires in COVID-19. Sequencing was performed with immunoSEQ multiplex PCR; in TCRdb, only in-frame clones are kept and a portion is missing. The sample carries about 110,000 clones, about 75% recorded once. Source material: peripheral blood. The source of these receptors is a woman aged 80 or over with active or convalescent COVID-19.

The J gene is TRBJ2-7, the V gene TRBV5-1; 8 nucleotides line up with TRBD2. The CDR3 has 15 residues. V shed 4 bases, J shed 2 bases, and the junction held 8 bases outside the gene matches. CDR1 is SGHRS, CDR2 YFSETQ, per germline. The CDR3 here is CASSGAGGPTYEQYF. Written as DNA, the CDR3 is TGCGCCAGCAGCGGCGCGGGAGGCCCAACCTACGAGCAGTACTTC.

The chain couples TRBV28 to TRBJ1-2; weak D call: TRBD1 (6 bases). Germline lookup yields CDR1 MDHEN and CDR2 SYDVKM. V was trimmed by 6 bases and J by 7 bases, leaving 18 bases between them. There are 14 residues in the CDR3. The CDR3 DNA reads TGTGCCAGCAGCTCGGACGGACAGTTAGGTGGCTACACCTTC. Its translation is CASSSDGQLGGYTF.

This clone occurred a few times. The V and J genes are TRBV27 and TRBJ1-1; 7 nucleotides match TRBD1. The CDR3 loop spans 16 amino acids. Trimming at V came to 5 bases and at J to 1 base, leaving 10 bases not matched to a gene. Per the germline V gene, CDR1 is MNHEY and CDR2 is SMNVEV (reference sequence). The CDR3 protein is CASSPREGQRNTEAFF. DNA of the CDR3: TGTGCCAGCAGTCCGCGAGAGGGACAGAGGAACACTGAAGCTTTCTTT.

The rearrangement uses TRBV5-4 and TRBJ2-2, with 12 nucleotides matching TRBD1. The ends lost 4 bases at V and 6 bases at J; junction bases unmatched: 4. Germline assignment: CDR1 SGHNT and CDR2 YYREEE (reference sequence). CDR3 length: 15 residues. DNA of the CDR3: TGTGCCAGCAGCACGGGACAGGGGGCGGCCGGGGAGCTGTTTTTT. Translation gives CASSTGQGAAGELFF.

The gene calls are TRBV11-2 and TRBJ2-1; 7 bases match TRBD1. The CDR3 loop spans 14 amino acids. Germline assignment: CDR1 SGHAT and CDR2 FQNNGV. The V gene end was trimmed by 4 bases and the J gene end by 12 bases; junction bases not matched to a gene: 12. CDR3 nucleotide sequence: TGTGCCAGCAGCTCGGCCCCGACAGGGACCGGGCAGTTCTTC. Translated, it gives CASSSAPTGTGQFF.

The J gene is TRBJ1-5, the V gene TRBV28; 8 bases align to TRBD1. V gave up 5 bases and J gave up 5 bases; unmatched junction bases: 14. Germline CDR1 and CDR2: MDHEN and SYDVKM. The CDR3 spans 17 residues. The CDR3 spells CASSPGTGGSEYQPQHF. DNA for the CDR3: TGTGCCAGCAGTCCCGGCACAGGGGGAAGCGAGTATCAGCCCCAGCATTTT.

The chain employs TRBV2 and TRBJ1-5, with 8 bases that match TRBD1. Germline lookup yields CDR1 SNHLY and CDR2 FYNNEI. Trimming at V came to 1 base and at J to 7 bases, leaving 6 bases not matched to a gene. CDR3 size: 15 residues. CDR3 amino acids: CASSEGTGPTQPQHF. The CDR3 DNA sequence: TGTGCCAGCAGTGAAGGGACAGGGCCGACGCAGCCCCAGCATTTT. The full variable domain, completed using reference TRBV2 and TRBJ1-5, is EPEVTQTPSHQVTQMGQEVILRCVPISNHLYFYWYRQILGQKVEFLVSFYNNEISEKSEIFDDQFSVERPDGSNFTLKIRSTKLEDSAMYFCASSEGTGPTQPQHFGDGTRLSIL.

This clone was counted between two and nine times. The chain is built from TRBV2 and TRBJ2-1; 8 bases map to TRBD2. Trimming cost V 3 bases and J 6 bases; bases outside gene matches: 7. Germline loops: CDR1 SNHLY, CDR2 FYNNEI. The CDR3 loop spans 15 amino acids. CDR3 coding DNA: TGTGCCAGCAGTGAGGGGACTAGTGGGCTCAATGAGCAGTTCTTC. Translation: CASSEGTSGLNEQFF. Filled out from reference TRBV2 and TRBJ2-1, the complete variable domain reads EPEVTQTPSHQVTQMGQEVILRCVPISNHLYFYWYRQILGQKVEFLVSFYNNEISEKSEIFDDQFSVERPDGSNFTLKIRSTKLEDSAMYFCASSEGTSGLNEQFFGPGTRLTVL.

The rearrangement links TRBV9 to TRBJ2-6; unclear D gene. The V gene lost 4 bases and the J gene lost 2 bases, with 13 bases spanning the gap. The CDR3 covers 16 residues. The germline CDR1 and CDR2 sequences are SGDLS and YYNGEE. The CDR3 here is CASSPRGGTGANVLTF. The DNA of the CDR3 is TGTGCCAGCAGCCCCCGAGGTGGCACTGGGGCCAACGTCCTGACTTTC.

This chain uses TRBV2 with TRBJ1-2; the D gene is possibly TRBD1 (5 bases). V was cut by 7 bases and J by 4 bases, with 16 bases left in between. The CDR3 totals 14 residues. Germline V gives CDR1 SNHLY, CDR2 FYNNEI. CDR3 region: CASTREEGTYGYTF. CDR3 nucleotide sequence: TGTGCCAGCACCCGAGAGGAGGGGACCTATGGCTACACCTTC. The variable domain in full, completed from reference TRBV2 and TRBJ1-2, reads EPEVTQTPSHQVTQMGQEVILRCVPISNHLYFYWYRQILGQKVEFLVSFYNNEISEKSEIFDDQFSVERPDGSNFTLKIRSTKLEDSAMYFCASTREEGTYGYTFGSGTRLTVV.

This rearrangement joins TRBV10-3 to TRBJ2-1; TRBD2 agrees at 12 bases. V shed 7 bases and J 0 bases; nucleotides not matched to a gene: 4. Germline CDR1 is ENHRY and CDR2 is SYGVKD. The CDR3 is 16 residues long. The chain's CDR3 is CAIKPSGGGSYNEQFF. The CDR3 DNA reads TGTGCCATCAAGCCTAGCGGGGGGGGCTCCTACAATGAGCAGTTCTTC.

This chain connects TRBV19 to TRBJ2-2; D unresolved. CDR1 LNHDA and CDR2 SQIVND come from the germline V gene (reference sequence). The CDR3 is 10 amino acids. The CDR3 DNA follows: TGTGCTAACCTCCGGGGGGAGCTGTTTTTT. It codes for CANLRGELFF.

J is TRBJ2-3 and V is TRBV7-3; D is perhaps TRBD1 (8 bases). V was trimmed by 4 bases and J by 6 bases, leaving 17 bases between them. Germline V CDR1 and CDR2: SGHTA, FQGTGA. The CDR3 runs 15 residues. The chain's CDR3 is CASSSQGASGDTQYF. CDR3 nucleotide sequence: TGTGCCAGCAGCTCCCAGGGGGCTAGCGGCGATACGCAGTATTTT.

The chain has TRBV15 and TRBJ1-1; 9 bases agree with TRBD1. V lost 1 base and J lost 4; bases outside the gene matches: 10. Germline V CDR1 and CDR2: LNHNV, YYDKDF (reference sequence). There are 17 residues in the CDR3. This chain's CDR3 is CATSRVGQGKVGTEAFF. CDR3 nucleotides: TGTGCCACCAGCAGAGTGGGACAGGGTAAGGTAGGCACTGAAGCTTTCTTT. The complete variable domain, with remaining parts taken from reference TRBV15 and TRBJ1-1, reads DAMVIQNPRYQVTQFGKPVTLSCSQTLNHNVMYWYQQKSSQAPKLLFHYYDKDFNNEADTPDNFQSRRPNTSFCFLDIRSPGLGDTAMYLCATSRVGQGKVGTEAFFGQGTRLTVV.

This clone appeared once. V gene TRBV29-1 combines with J gene TRBJ1-1, with a weak D call TRBD1 (6 bases). Germline V gene sequence: CDR1 SQVTM, CDR2 ANQGSEA. The CDR3 is made up of 15 amino acids. The V end was cut by 3 bases, the J end by 3 bases, with 17 bases between. The CDR3 loop is CSVDSLQGPHTEAFF. The CDR3 DNA sequence: TGCAGCGTTGACTCCTTACAGGGACCCCACACTGAAGCTTTCTTT. Combining the CDR3 with reference TRBV29-1 and TRBJ1-1 gives the whole variable domain SAVISQKPSRDICQRGTSLTIQCQVDSQVTMMFWYRQQPGQSLTLIATANQGSEATYESGFVIDKFPISRPNLTFSTLTVSNMSPEDSSIYLCSVDSLQGPHTEAFFGQGTRLTVV.

This chain joins TRBV6-6 and TRBJ1-2, with TRBD1 identical over 12 bases. V shed 5 bases and J 7 bases; nucleotides not matched to a gene: 8. There are 15 residues in the CDR3. CDR1 MNHNY and CDR2 SVGAGI come from the germline V gene (reference sequence). In nucleotides, the CDR3 is TGTGCCAGCAGTGACTGGGACAGGGGGCTGGCTGGCTACACCTTC. Residues: CASSDWDRGLAGYTF.

This clone was seen a handful of times. The chain is built from TRBV2 and TRBJ2-7, with 14 bases fitting TRBD2. Germline V CDR1 and CDR2: SNHLY, FYNNEI. J gave up 3 bases and V 6 bases, and 4 bases lay outside the gene matches. The CDR3 consists of 15 residues. The CDR3 loop reads CASRGTSGSFYEQYF. For the CDR3, the DNA is TGTGCCAGCAGAGGGACTAGCGGGAGTTTCTACGAGCAGTACTTC.

The V and J genes are TRBV29-1 and TRBJ1-1; TRBD1 might be the D (6 bases). The CDR3 totals 13 residues. Germline V gives CDR1 SQVTM, CDR2 ANQGSEA. V lost 7 bases, J lost 2 bases, and 14 bases lay in between. CDR3 protein: CSAGGFSNTEAFF. CDR3 DNA sequence: TGCAGCGCTGGGGGCTTTTCCAACACTGAAGCTTTCTTT.

The J gene is TRBJ2-1, the V gene TRBV7-3; TRBD2 matches 9 bases. Germline loops: CDR1 SGHTA, CDR2 FQGTGA. V lost 5 bases, J lost 4 bases, and 9 bases stayed unmatched. The CDR3 sequence is 16 residues long. CDR3 DNA: TGTGCCAGCAGCCCAGGGGCGGGAGGGCCGTACAATGAGCAGTTCTTC. Amino acid sequence: CASSPGAGGPYNEQFF.

This clone appeared a few times. The V gene is TRBV6-5, the J gene TRBJ2-1, with TRBD2 matching 9 bases. V shed 3 bases and J 7 bases; nucleotides not matched to a gene: 4. Germline-derived CDR1 and CDR2 are MNHEY and SVGAGI. The CDR3 totals 14 residues. Here the CDR3 DNA reads TGTGCCAGCAGTTATGCGGGAGGGTTGAATGAGCAGTTCTTC. Translating gives CASSYAGGLNEQFF.

The rearrangement joins TRBV29-1 to TRBJ1-1; D uncertain. The CDR3 is made up of 12 amino acids. The germline V gene has CDR1 SQVTM and CDR2 ANQGSEA. Trimming cost V 6 bases and J 0 bases, with 8 bases left between them. This chain's CDR3 is CSVENMNTEAFF. CDR3 in DNA: TGCAGCGTCGAAAACATGAACACTGAAGCTTTCTTT.

This clone has a handful of counts. Here the CDR3 reads CASSIPGGEETQYF. In DNA form, the CDR3 reads TGCGCCAGCAGCATCCCAGGGGGCGAGGAGACCCAGTACTTC. V is TRBV5-1 and J is TRBJ2-5; TRBD1 aligns across 8 bases. Germline-derived CDR1 and CDR2 are SGHRS and YFSETQ. Trimming cost V 4 bases and J 5 bases; bases outside gene matches: 7. The CDR3 has 14 residues.

The chain is built from TRBV3-1 (or the pseudogene TRBV3-2) and TRBJ1-1; D not resolved. The CDR3 runs 13 residues. Per germline, CDR1 LGHDT and CDR2 YNNKEL (reference sequence). V was trimmed by 3 bases and J by 2 bases, leaving 7 bases between them. The CDR3 DNA reads TGTGCCAGCAGCCATACAGATAACACTGAAGCTTTCTTT. Amino acids: CASSHTDNTEAFF.

This clone was detected only once. This chain links TRBV11-2 with TRBJ2-5, with 7 bases identical to TRBD2. CDR3 length equals 13 residues. The germline CDR1 and CDR2 sequences are SGHAT and FQNNGV. The J segment lost 4 bases and the V segment lost 4 bases, leaving 3 bases of the junction unmatched. The CDR3 spells CASSYPGGETQYF. The DNA for the CDR3 is TGTGCCAGCAGCTACCCGGGAGGAGAGACCCAGTACTTC.